The next 26 T cell receptor beta chains were all read from a single sample in a study of T-cell memory formation after mild COVID-19. TCRdb recomputed calls from the 5' RACE reads with MiXCR, one row per CDR3 protein. This sample carries roughly 2,200 distinct CDR3 sequences, less than 75% of them seen once, and the ten largest clones take less than 10%. The sample taken for sequencing was PBMCs or a T cell subset sorted from them (not recorded which). These receptors all come from an adult who had mild COVID-19 (a few samples of this study predate the infection). Cell type and time point are not known.

The rearrangement joins TRBV11-3 to TRBJ2-5, with D possibly TRBD2 on 6 matching bases. Looked up from germline, CDR1 is SGHNT and CDR2 is YENEEA. V lost 1 base, J lost 1 base, and 10 bases lay in between. The CDR3 contains 15 residues. The DNA of the CDR3 is TGTGCCAGCAGCTTAGTCCTCGGGGGCCAAGAGACCCAGTACTTC. Amino acid sequence: CASSLVLGGQETQYF.

This clonotype is categorized as large. This chain joins TRBV6-2 or TRBV6-3 and TRBJ2-5; D is undetermined. Looked up from germline, CDR1 is MNHEY and CDR2 is SVGEGT. The CDR3 runs to 15 residues. V lost 1 base to trimming and J lost 2 bases, with 11 bases between them. Here the CDR3 DNA reads TGTGCCAGCAGTTACTTAGTAAGTGATCAAGAGACCCAGTACTTC. Translating it yields CASSYLVSDQETQYF.

This clonotype has just a few counts. The chain carries TRBV20-1 and TRBJ2-3, with TRBD1 matching over 8 bases. The CDR3 contains 13 residues. V was pared by 5 bases and J by 6 bases, with 7 bases of the junction left unmatched. Germline CDR1 DFQATT, CDR2 SNEGSKA (reference sequence). CDR3 amino acids: CSAPDRGLDTQYF. CDR3 sequence (DNA): TGCAGTGCTCCCGACAGGGGACTGGATACGCAGTATTTT.

V is TRBV29-1 and J is TRBJ2-7; a possible D gene is TRBD1 (5 bases). From germline, CDR1 is SQVTM and CDR2 ANQGSEA. The CDR3 is made up of 11 amino acids. The V end lost 0 bases, the J end lost 12 bases, and 12 bases lay between the germline ends. CDR3 nucleotides: TGCAGCGTTGAAGATTATGGGGCTCGGTACTTC. This sequence encodes CSVEDYGARYF.

This chain joins TRBV29-1 and TRBJ2-5; D call uncertain. The J call may be incorrect, as the DNA end agrees better with TRBJ2-7. Germline V lookup: CDR1 SQVTM, CDR2 ANQGSEA. The length of the CDR3 is 12 residues. DNA of the CDR3: TGCAGCGTTGGGGATACATCCTACGAGCAGTACTTC. It translates to CSVGDTSYEQYF.

The rearrangement joins TRBV24-1 to TRBJ2-4; D gene ambiguous. V lost 9 bases, J lost 8 bases, and 16 bases lay in between. This CDR3 contains 13 residues. The germline V gene has CDR1 KGHDR and CDR2 SFDVKD. The CDR3 nucleotides are TGTGCCACCGCGGACGGGCCAGGAGACATTCAGTACTTC. Translated, it gives CATADGPGDIQYF.

The chain couples TRBV4-3 to TRBJ2-3, with 8 bases matching TRBD2. Germline V lookup: CDR1 LGHNA, CDR2 YSLEER. The CDR3 extends over 17 amino acids. V lost 0 bases to trimming and J lost 4 bases; unmatched junction nucleotides: 9. The CDR3 DNA reads as TGCGCCAGCAGCCAAGATGTGAGCGGGGGCCTGCCAGATACGCAGTATTTT. This sequence encodes CASSQDVSGGLPDTQYF.

This clonotype is categorized as large. This rearrangement joins TRBV7-3 to TRBJ2-3; D unclear. Germline-derived CDR1 and CDR2 are SGHTA and FQGTGA. This CDR3 has 15 residues. Trimming took 0 bases from V and 2 from J, leaving 9 bases between them. CDR3 coding DNA: TGTGCCAGCAGCTTAACGGGTAGCCACACAGATACGCAGTATTTT. It codes for CASSLTGSHTDTQYF.

This clonotype ranks as large. The chain has TRBV5-6 and TRBJ2-7; TRBD2 matches 10 bases. This CDR3 region has 15 residues. With 0 bases clipped from V and 7 bases from J, the junction kept 7 bases outside the gene matches. In germline, CDR1 is SGHDT, CDR2 YYEEEE. In nucleotides, the CDR3 is TGTGCCAGCAGCTTGGTACTAGCGGGACGGGGAGAGCAGTACTTC. Protein product: CASSLVLAGRGEQYF.

In its sample, this clonotype is large (0.1 to 1%). The V gene is TRBV4-1, the J gene TRBJ2-7; D call uncertain. Germline lookup yields CDR1 MGHRA and CDR2 YSYEKL. V shed 1 base and J shed 3 bases, with 10 bases lying between them. This CDR3 is built from 14 residues. The CDR3 loop reads CASSQAQAVYEQYF. The CDR3 coding sequence is TGCGCCAGCAGCCAAGCCCAAGCCGTCTACGAGCAGTACTTC.

This clonotype was picked up a small number of times. V and J are TRBV24-1 and TRBJ2-5, with D maybe TRBD2 (6 bases). Trimming stripped 7 bases from V and 3 bases from J, with 14 bases between. Germline CDR1 and CDR2: KGHDR and SFDVKD. The CDR3 covers 14 residues. The CDR3 loop reads CATSGWGEEETQYF. As DNA, the CDR3 is TGTGCCACCAGCGGATGGGGGGAGGAAGAGACCCAGTACTTC.

This clonotype is large. The chain has TRBV7-9 and TRBJ1-6, with a weak D call TRBD1 (6 bases). Germline V gives CDR1 SEHNR, CDR2 FQNEAQ (reference sequence). Between the trimmed V and J ends, which lost 4 bases and 9 bases, there was a span of 19 bases. CDR3 length equals 16 residues. This CDR3 is CASSSEQRGAGSPLHF. The CDR3 nucleotides are TGTGCCAGCAGCTCCGAACAACGGGGGGCAGGTTCACCCCTCCACTTT.

This clonotype qualifies as large (0.1 to 1%). This chain links TRBV12-3 or TRBV12-4 with TRBJ1-2; 9 nucleotides line up with TRBD1. The CDR3 loop spans 15 amino acids. V shed 7 bases and J 3 bases; nucleotides not matched to a gene: 9. For the CDR3, the DNA is TGTGCCAGCATCTCACAGGGGGCGGGTCACTATGGCTACACCTTC. Its protein product is CASISQGAGHYGYTF.

By share, this clonotype ranks as large. The chain couples TRBV6-1 to TRBJ1-5; tentative D call: TRBD1 (6 bases). From germline, CDR1 is MNHNS and CDR2 SASEGT. The CDR3 length is 16 residues. V gave up 2 bases and J gave up 4 bases, with 15 bases separating them. CDR3 nucleotides: TGTGCCAGCAGTGAAAAAACGGTCACAGGGAATCAGCCCCAGCATTTT. Translated: CASSEKTVTGNQPQHF.

The chain is built from TRBV10-3 and TRBJ2-1; D is undetermined. Germline values: CDR1 ENHRY, CDR2 SYGVKD. The CDR3 length is 12 residues. V shed 4 bases and J shed 9 bases, with 10 bases lying between them. CDR3 region: CAISAPSGEQFF. DNA of the CDR3: TGTGCCATCAGTGCCCCATCCGGTGAGCAGTTCTTC.

By sample share, this clonotype is medium-sized. This rearrangement joins TRBV24-1 to TRBJ2-1; 8 bases match TRBD2. This CDR3 contains 15 residues. Per the germline V gene, CDR1 is KGHDR and CDR2 is SFDVKD. The junction had 2 bases not matched to a gene; V was cut back by 1 base and J by 4 bases. CDR3 amino acids: CATSDFSGTYNEQFF. In DNA, the CDR3 is TGTGCCACCAGTGATTTTAGCGGGACTTACAATGAGCAGTTCTTC.

This chain connects TRBV4-3 to TRBJ1-6, with 10 bases lining up with TRBD1. The trim removed 1 base at V and 9 bases at J, leaving 9 bases unmatched. This CDR3 region has 17 residues. CDR1 is LGHNA, CDR2 YSLEER, per germline. In DNA form, the CDR3 reads TGCGCCAGCAGCCAAGTTAGCGGGACAGGGGAGATTTCACCCCTCCACTTT. The encoded protein is CASSQVSGTGEISPLHF.

In its sample, this clonotype is large. The rearrangement joins TRBV29-1 to TRBJ1-4; D is perhaps TRBD1 (5 bases). Trimming cost V 6 bases and J 8 bases, with 19 bases left between them. This CDR3 region has 14 residues. Germline values: CDR1 SQVTM, CDR2 ANQGSEA. CDR3 in amino acids: CSVNWEGLGEKLFF. In DNA form, the CDR3 reads TGCAGCGTCAACTGGGAGGGGCTCGGAGAAAAACTGTTTTTT.

The J gene is TRBJ2-7, the V gene TRBV4-3, with D maybe TRBD1 (6 bases). Germline-derived CDR1 and CDR2 are LGHNA and YSLEER. Trimming stripped 0 bases from V and 1 base from J, with 7 bases between. The CDR3 length is 14 residues. The CDR3 here is CASSQDRGSYEQYF. In DNA form, the CDR3 reads TGCGCCAGCAGCCAAGACAGGGGATCCTACGAGCAGTACTTC.

The rearrangement uses TRBV28 and TRBJ2-7; D gene uncertain. V was pared by 6 bases and J by 4 bases, with 10 bases between. The CDR3 contains 12 residues. Germline V gene sequence: CDR1 MDHEN, CDR2 SYDVKM. CDR3 sequence: CASSPGRYEQYF. CDR3 sequence (DNA): TGTGCCAGCAGCCCCGGACGGTACGAGCAGTACTTC.

The V gene is TRBV7-6, the J gene TRBJ2-3; 14 nucleotides agree with TRBD2. The CDR3 sequence is 21 residues long. Trimming cost V 5 bases and J 1 base; bases outside gene matches: 17. Germline V CDR1 and CDR2: SGHVS, FNYEAQ. The CDR3 here is CASSPQRIPGLAGEGTDTQYF. The CDR3 coding sequence is TGTGCCAGCAGCCCACAGCGGATTCCGGGACTAGCGGGGGAAGGCACAGATACGCAGTATTTT.

The chain combines TRBV5-1 with TRBJ2-3, with D maybe TRBD2 (5 bases). The CDR3 runs to 14 residues. The germline gives CDR1 SGHRS, CDR2 YFSETQ. Deletions cut 4 bases from V and 2 bases from J, with 11 bases between. CDR3 sequence reads: CASSLRGPTDTQYF. CDR3 in DNA: TGCGCCAGCAGCCTACGCGGGCCCACAGATACGCAGTATTTT.

This chain links TRBV11-2 with TRBJ2-1, with 8 bases aligning to TRBD2. V dropped 5 bases and J dropped 15; count of bases not matched to a gene: 18. Per the germline V gene, CDR1 is SGHAT and CDR2 is FQNNGV. CDR3 size: 15 residues. CDR3 protein: CASSHSGGPVRGGFF. DNA for the CDR3: TGTGCCAGCAGCCACAGCGGGGGCCCCGTCCGGGGAGGGTTCTTC.

The V call is TRBV7-8, the J call TRBJ2-1, with no clear D. The CDR3 has 15 residues. The V gene's germline CDR1 is SGHVS and CDR2 FQNEAQ. Trimming shortened V by 5 bases and J by 3 bases, and 14 bases separated the two germline ends. Here the CDR3 DNA reads TGTGCCAGCAGCCTAGTAGGCGCAGACTACAATGAGCAGTTCTTC. Protein: CASSLVGADYNEQFF. The variable domain in full, completed from reference TRBV7-8 and TRBJ2-1, reads GAGVSQSPRYKVAKRGQDVALRCDPISGHVSLFWYQQALGQGPEFLTYFQNEAQLDKSGLPSDRFFAERPEGSVSTLKIQRTQQEDSAVYLCASSLVGADYNEQFFGPGTRLTVL.

V and J are TRBV28 and TRBJ2-5; the D gene is possibly TRBD1 (5 bases). The V gene lost 8 bases and the J gene lost 0 bases, with 13 bases spanning the gap. CDR1 MDHEN and CDR2 SYDVKM come from the germline V gene. The CDR3 is made up of 14 amino acids. The CDR3 is CASGIRTYQETQYF. In DNA form, the CDR3 reads TGTGCCAGCGGTATCCGGACATACCAAGAGACCCAGTACTTC.

The V call is TRBV24-1, the J call TRBJ2-3; D is possibly TRBD1 or TRBD2 (5 bases each). The CDR3 runs 16 residues. V dropped 0 bases and J dropped 2 bases, with 11 bases sitting between them. Germline values: CDR1 KGHDR, CDR2 SFDVKD. The CDR3 sequence is CATSDLLGTDTDTQYF. The CDR3 DNA follows: TGTGCCACCAGTGATTTGCTCGGGACGGACACAGATACGCAGTATTTT.